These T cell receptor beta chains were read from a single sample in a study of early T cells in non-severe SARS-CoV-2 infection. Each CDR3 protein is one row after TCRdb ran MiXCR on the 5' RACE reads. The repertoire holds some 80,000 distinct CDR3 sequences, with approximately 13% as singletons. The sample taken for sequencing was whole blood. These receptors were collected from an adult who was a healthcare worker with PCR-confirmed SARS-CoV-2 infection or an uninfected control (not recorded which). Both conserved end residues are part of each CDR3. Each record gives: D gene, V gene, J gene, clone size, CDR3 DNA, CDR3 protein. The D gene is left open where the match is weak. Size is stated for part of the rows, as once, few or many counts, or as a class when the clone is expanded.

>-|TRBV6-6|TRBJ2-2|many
TGTGCCAGCAGTTTGAACACCGGGGAGCTGTTTTTT
CASSLNTGELFF
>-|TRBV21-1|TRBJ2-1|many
TGTGCCAGCAGCGGCGGGACCTACAATGAGCAGTTCTTC
CASSGGTYNEQFF
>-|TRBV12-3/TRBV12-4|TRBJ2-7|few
TGTGCCAGCTGCCTTGGGACGTTAAAGACGGCCGAGCAGTACTTC
CASCLGTLKTAEQYF
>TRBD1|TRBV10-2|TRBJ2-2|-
TGCGCCAGCGACGATGGCCAGGGGGACACCGGGGAGCTGTTTTTT
CASDDGQGDTGELFF
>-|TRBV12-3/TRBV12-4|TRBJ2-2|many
TGTGCCAGCACCCCTGGACAGCCCGGGTCCGGGGAGCTGTTTTTT
CASTPGQPGSGELFF
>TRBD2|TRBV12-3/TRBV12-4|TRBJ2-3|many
TGTGCCAGCACTAGCGGGGGGGCCGGTATTACAGATACGCAGTATTTT
CASTSGGAGITDTQYF
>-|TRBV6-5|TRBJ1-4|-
TGTGCCAGCAGCACCGTAGGGTGGGGTAATGAAAAACTGTTTTTT
CASSTVGWGNEKLFF
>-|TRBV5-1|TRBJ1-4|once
TGCGCCAGCAGCTTGGCTGATCCAACTAATGAAAAACTGTTTTTT
CASSLADPTNEKLFF
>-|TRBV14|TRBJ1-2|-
TGTGCCAGCAGCCTCGGGACATCCTTTCTCTATGGCTACACCTTC
CASSLGTSFLYGYTF
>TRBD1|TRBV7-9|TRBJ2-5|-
TGTGCCAGCAGCTTATGGACAGGCCCCCAAGAGACCCAGTACTTC
CASSLWTGPQETQYF